The 15 T cell receptor beta chains below come from one sample, sequenced in a study of T cell repertoires in cytomegalovirus infection. The antigens for these receptors are not known. Using its own MiXCR run on the reads, TCRdb lists one record per CDR3 protein. The sample yields approximately 150,000 distinct CDR3 sequences, roughly a fifth seen once. Sequenced material: CD8+ T cells from cultured PBMCs, taken from culture after CMV antigen stimulation. The receptors were gathered from a human donor in good health (CMV status not recorded). Some clones in this sample may be carry-over from other donors' samples.

This chain links TRBV7-8 with TRBJ1-2, with a possible D match to TRBD1 (6 bases). Looked up from germline, CDR1 is SGHVS and CDR2 is FQNEAQ. The CDR3 length is 15 residues. Trimming took 1 base from V and 1 from J, leaving 10 bases between them. The CDR3 DNA follows: TGTGCCAGCAGCTTAGGGACAGCTAATAACTATGGCTACACCTTC. As protein: CASSLGTANNYGYTF.

The chain recombines TRBV5-1 with TRBJ2-5; the match to TRBD2 covers 12 bases. CDR3 length: 15 residues. The germline V gene has CDR1 SGHRS and CDR2 YFSETQ. The V gene end was trimmed by 3 bases and the J gene end by 6 bases; junction bases not matched to a gene: 6. CDR3 nucleotides: TGCGCCAGCAGCTCACTAGCGGGGGGCCGGCAGACCCAGTACTTC. Encoded protein: CASSSLAGGRQTQYF.

The chain has TRBV7-6 and TRBJ2-5; a weak D match, TRBD1 (6 bases). This CDR3 spans 13 amino acids. V was cut by 5 bases and J by 5 bases, with 12 bases left in between. Germline assignment: CDR1 SGHVS and CDR2 FNYEAQ. Here the CDR3 reads CASSQQRGETQYF. DNA of the CDR3: TGTGCCAGCAGCCAGCAGAGGGGGGAGACCCAGTACTTC. The full variable domain, with the rest looked up from reference TRBV7-6 and TRBJ2-5, is GAGVSQSPRYKVTKRGQDVALRCDPISGHVSLYWYRQALGQGPEFLTYFNYEAQQDKSGLPNDRFSAERPEGSISTLTIQRTEQRDSAMYRCASSQQRGETQYFGPGTRLLVL.

V usage is TRBV6-5 and J usage is TRBJ2-5, with D perhaps TRBD2 (5 bases). Trimming stripped 0 bases from V and 3 bases from J, with 14 bases between. CDR1 and CDR2 from the germline V gene are MNHEY and SVGAGI. The CDR3 is made up of 16 amino acids. CDR3 region: CASSYSKNPGKETQYF. The CDR3 coding sequence is TGTGCCAGCAGTTACTCGAAAAATCCGGGGAAAGAGACCCAGTACTTC.

This clonotype has at least ten counts. This rearrangement joins TRBV12-3 or TRBV12-4 to TRBJ1-5, with a tentative D call TRBD1 (6 bases). The germline V and J ends were trimmed by 6 bases and 1 base, with 10 bases remaining between them. The CDR3 covers 14 residues. The CDR3 DNA sequence: TGTGCCAGCAGCCCCGACAGGAGCAATCAGCCCCAGCATTTT. Encoded protein: CASSPDRSNQPQHF.

This clonotype was seen only a few times. V gene TRBV4-1 combines with J gene TRBJ1-2, with a possible D match to TRBD1 (5 bases). The length of the CDR3 is 13 residues. The germline CDR1 and CDR2 sequences are MGHRA and YSYEKL. V gave up 10 bases and J gave up 3 bases, with 15 bases separating them. The CDR3 region has the DNA TGCGCCACCGCCATCGGGGCGGACTATGGCTACACCTTC. Translated: CATAIGADYGYTF.

This chain uses TRBV7-2 with TRBJ1-6; 11 positions match TRBD1. Germline V gene sequence: CDR1 SGHTA, CDR2 FQGNSA. J was trimmed by 7 bases and V by 5 bases; bases with no gene match: 7. The CDR3 is 16 residues long. CDR3 protein: CASSVDRGPWNSPLHF. The CDR3 DNA reads as TGTGCCAGCAGCGTGGACAGGGGGCCTTGGAATTCACCCCTCCACTTT.

This clonotype was detected a few times. The chain carries TRBV7-9 and TRBJ1-1; possibly TRBD1 for D (5 bases). V lost 1 base and J 6 bases, leaving 18 bases between the germline ends. CDR1 is SEHNR and CDR2 is FQNEAQ in the germline V gene (reference sequence). The CDR3 length is 16 residues. CDR3 residues: CASSLEPKRGGSEAFF. CDR3 nucleotides: TGTGCCAGCAGCTTAGAACCCAAACGGGGGGGTTCTGAAGCTTTCTTT.

The chain couples TRBV19 to TRBJ1-1; D remains unclear. CDR1 is LNHDA and CDR2 is SQIVND in the germline V gene (reference sequence). The CDR3 length is 17 residues. V was pared by 2 bases and J by 0 bases, with 16 bases between. CDR3 sequence reads: CASSISETTFMNTEAFF. The CDR3 coding sequence is TGTGCCAGTAGTATATCCGAGACAACGTTTATGAACACTGAAGCTTTCTTT.

The rearrangement joins TRBV7-2 to TRBJ2-1; 13 nucleotides align to TRBD2. The junction had 22 bases not matched to a gene; V was cut back by 2 bases and J by 6 bases. The CDR3 sequence is 22 residues long. The germline V gene encodes CDR1 SGHTA and CDR2 FQGNSA. The CDR3 DNA follows: TGTGCCAGCAGCTTACCGAAAGTACGGACTAGCGGGGGCCCCAAAAGGGCCAATGAGCAGTTCTTC. Residues: CASSLPKVRTSGGPKRANEQFF.

V is TRBV4-1 and J is TRBJ2-2; D uncertain. V dropped 0 bases and J dropped 7 bases, with 18 bases sitting between them. The CDR3 is 17 amino acids. The germline V gene has CDR1 MGHRA and CDR2 YSYEKL. Written as DNA, the CDR3 is TGCGCCAGCAGCCAAGATTCAAGTGACGGTGTTGTCGGGGAGCTGTTTTTT. This gives the protein CASSQDSSDGVVGELFF.

The rearrangement links TRBV7-6 to TRBJ2-1; 13 nucleotides align to TRBD2. V was clipped by 4 bases and J by 2 bases; unmatched bases: 14. CDR3 length equals 20 residues. The germline V gene has CDR1 SGHVS and CDR2 FNYEAQ. The DNA for the CDR3 is TGTGCCAGCAGCTCTTACTCGGGACTAGCGGGGCGGGGACCCTACAATGAGCAGTTCTTC. It codes for CASSSYSGLAGRGPYNEQFF.

The chain employs TRBV4-3 and TRBJ1-1; 7 bases are shared with TRBD1. The length of the CDR3 is 15 residues. Germline loops: CDR1 LGHNA, CDR2 YSLEER. J lost 1 base, V lost 4 bases, and 6 bases had no gene match. This chain's CDR3 is CASSPGTAENTEAFF. The CDR3, as DNA: TGCGCCAGCAGCCCCGGGACAGCTGAGAACACTGAAGCTTTCTTT.

The chain combines TRBV7-2 with TRBJ2-5, with 7 bases aligning to TRBD1. The germline V gene encodes CDR1 SGHTA and CDR2 FQGNSA. CDR3 length: 15 amino acids. V lost 5 bases, J lost 4 bases, and 10 bases stayed unmatched. CDR3 in amino acids: CASSPGTELGETQYF. The CDR3 DNA sequence: TGTGCCAGCAGCCCCGGGACAGAGTTGGGAGAGACCCAGTACTTC.

This clonotype has only a few counts. This chain connects TRBV6-2 or TRBV6-3 to TRBJ1-5; a weak D match, TRBD1 (5 bases). Germline V gene sequence: CDR1 MNHEY, CDR2 SVGEGT. The CDR3 is 15 amino acids. Trimming removed 7 bases at V and 0 bases at J, with 13 bases between. This chain's CDR3 is CASTARGYSNQPQHF. The CDR3 nucleotides read TGTGCCAGCACCGCGAGGGGCTATAGCAATCAGCCCCAGCATTTT.